This T cell receptor (beta chain) stems from a study of shared clonotypes between healthy human individuals (dated by TCRdb to 2020 to 2022). In the study overall: The cohort included a few men and a couple of women between 18 and 49 years of age. To estimate repertoire size and how much clonotype sharing occurs between individuals, the study deeply sequenced the blood TCR repertoires of roughly 5 healthy adults. Different laboratories and diverse techniques were used to prepare libraries and sequence TCR repertoires, to increase sequencing depth and limit assay-specific biases. Between about 0.94 and 8.9 billion PBMCs per donor were obtained by leukapheresis. The paper as a whole reports these results and caveats: Pairwise subsampling indicated that sequencing depth was expected to affect the degree of clonotype sharing among donors. Because the study included only a small number of donors, the genetic and exposure-history diversity represented was limited. Only blood was sampled, and tissue TCR repertoires likely differ from those in blood.

The CDR3 holds 15 amino acids from the cysteine to the phenylalanine. Only the CDR3 part of the read is kept: 45 bases, read in frame from the first base. Trimming costs V 0 bases and J 4 bases, and their ends lie 12 bases apart. The CDR1 and CDR2 encoded by the germline V gene (reference sequence) are SEHNR and FQNEAQ. Using the deep immunoSEQ assay, multiplex PCR amplified TCR CDR3 regions from genomic DNA. Genomic DNA extracted from each cell subset was distributed evenly over all wells of several immunoSEQ 96-well plates, and each plate served as one replicate. For unsorted PBMC, each replicate PCR was loaded with approximately 0.3 ug genomic DNA, equivalent to approximately 33,000 T cell genomes. Ten immunoSEQ deep assay plates were used to sequence unsorted PBMC genomic DNA. The purified libraries were quantified using a Qubit 3.0 fluorometer, sized with a Bioanalyzer 2100, and then quantified again using the KAPA Library Quantification kit. A separate single-read 150-cycle Illumina NextSeq 550 flow cell was used to sequence each immunoSEQ 96-well plate. The authors' pipeline ran thus. Because the immunoSEQ output held only junctional sequences and lacked quality scores, the filtering could not match the filtering applied to full-length reads. To assign V/J genes and CDR3, sequences were annotated using PyIR, a Python wrapper for IgBLAST v1.9, with IMGT germline references. Any read was removed if the V/J assignment was weak (E-value above 1e-6), the CDR3 was missing, or the read contained stop codons, out-of-frame junctions, or ambiguous translated residues. V3J clonotypes were defined by identical inferred V gene, J gene, and CDR3 amino acid sequence. Percentage overlap between repertoires was calculated by dividing the number of shared unique clonotypes by the size of the smaller repertoire. Repertoire richness was assessed with RTK rarefaction, the Chao1 estimator, and Recon v2.1 estimates of unobserved clonotypes. What TCRdb holds here is the immuneACCESS table cut down to in-frame rearrangements. Part of the clones is not present; checked against another copy, under half of the missing clones reflect an unresolved V gene, and the others are unexplained. The D gene and trimming were derived from the DNA, and the V and J assignments and clone size from that table. For this sample there are fewer than 600,000 clones; around 76% appear just once. In total, the top ten clones hold 12% of the sample.

As to this clone: It lacks a known antigen. Base qualities are not at hand, and no much larger clone is one base apart.

Donors were healthy HIV-negative adults with no recently reported acute infections or vaccinations. All donors were Caucasian adults living in Nashville, Tennessee, USA. In the unsorted samples, 70 million to 90 million PBMCs were counted, and genomic DNA was extracted using the QIAamp DNA Blood Mini kit. After blood collection by leukapheresis, PBMCs were isolated using Ficoll-Histopaque density gradient centrifugation and then cryopreserved in the vapor phase of liquid nitrogen. In this chain, TRBV7-9 is recombined with TRBJ1-2; TRBD1 might be the D gene, on 5 matching bases. This TCR was sampled from a woman aged 40 to 55 in good health. Some clones in this sample may be carry-over from other donors' samples. The sample taken for sequencing was PBMCs. The DNA reads TGTGCCAGCAGCTTAGCTGGGGGTGTTGGCTATGGCTACACCTTC. It is translated as CASSLAGGVGYGYTF.